This T cell receptor (beta chain) comes out of a study of blood T cell repertoires in COVID-19. Study context: From the United States, Italy and Spain came samples of acute and convalescent COVID-19.

The CDR3 is 16 amino acids. V was clipped by 1 base and J by 2 bases, with 14 bases between them. Germline CDR1 and CDR2: LNHDA and SQIVND (reference sequence). Sequencing used immunoSEQ multiplex PCR; TCRdb keeps in-frame clones, though not all of them. The top ten clones hold 8.5% of a sample with roughly 70,000 clones, approximately 90% of them seen once. The rearrangement links TRBV19 to TRBJ1-2; possible D gene TRBD1, 6 bases. The sequencing sample was made of peripheral blood. This receptor was identified in a human donor in a cohort sampled during active COVID-19. The chain's CDR3 is CASSIGSGALNYGYTF. The CDR3 coding sequence is TGTGCCAGTAGTATAGGGTCAGGGGCGCTAAACTATGGCTACACCTTC.